The clone carrying this TCR beta chain appeared many times. The TCR beta CDR3 regions underwent amplification using RNA transcripts as the source. Carried out on the TCR CDR3, a first-round RT-PCR used the HTBI primer set. TCRdb re-called the multiplex PCR reads through MiXCR, storing one row per CDR3 protein. The data hold fewer than 900,000 distinct CDR3 sequences, with 15% to 20% observed a single time. The sample originates from a study of T cells in Graves' hyperthyroidism and ophthalmopathy. V gave up 5 bases and J gave up 4 bases; unmatched junction bases: 12. CDR3 length equals 16 residues. Germline V gene sequence: CDR1 MDHEN, CDR2 SYDVKM.

The TCR comes from a man younger than 35 with Graves' hyperthyroidism. The chain couples TRBV28 to TRBJ2-3; TRBD2 agrees at 7 bases. Sequencing used blood. The CDR3: CASSPLSGGRPDTQYF. The CDR3 DNA follows: TGTGCCAGCAGTCCCCTTAGTGGCGGGAGACCAGATACGCAGTATTTT.